These 5 T cell receptor beta chains originate from one sample sequenced in a study of graft-versus-host responses after intestinal transplantation. Generated by immunoSEQ multiplex PCR, the TCRdb table keeps only in-frame clones and is missing some. This repertoire shows roughly 99,000 clones, more than 75% found once; its top ten account for over 1.1%. The sequencing used PBMCs, collected 255 days after intestinal transplant. The origin of the receptors is a human patient who received an intestinal transplant, so some T cells may come from the graft donor.

The chain is built from TRBV7-2 and TRBJ2-7; D not resolved. V was shortened by 7 bases and J by 3 bases, with 16 bases between the two germline ends. The CDR3 loop spans 14 amino acids. Germline CDR1 is SGHTA and CDR2 is FQGNSA. The CDR3 DNA sequence: TGTGCCAGCAATGGTGGGCCGGTCGACTACGAGCAGTACTTC. It yields the protein CASNGGPVDYEQYF.

The chain couples TRBV9 to TRBJ2-4, with D perhaps matching TRBD1 (6 bases). The CDR3 length is 18 residues. Germline V gene sequence: CDR1 SGDLS, CDR2 YYNGEE. The V and J ends lost 3 bases and 4 bases respectively, with 23 bases between them. CDR3 loop: CASSGTPGLAGAKNIQYF. Here the CDR3 DNA reads TGTGCCAGCAGCGGAACACCGGGGCTCGCAGGGGCTAAAAACATTCAGTACTTC.

V is TRBV2 and J is TRBJ2-2; 8 bases align to TRBD1. The CDR3 totals 14 residues. The ends lost 4 bases at V and 5 bases at J; junction bases unmatched: 3. Germline V gene lookup returns CDR1 SNHLY and CDR2 FYNNEI. For the CDR3, the DNA is TGTGCCAGCAGTGGGACAGGGAGAACCGGGGAGCTGTTTTTT. This translates into CASSGTGRTGELFF.

The J gene is TRBJ1-1, the V gene TRBV19; the D gene is possibly TRBD1 (6 bases). V lost 7 bases, J lost 4 bases, and 13 bases lay in between. The CDR3 runs 13 residues. Germline CDR1 LNHDA, CDR2 SQIVND (reference sequence). The CDR3 sequence: CASKNREGTEAFF. For the CDR3, the DNA is TGTGCCAGTAAAAACAGGGAAGGCACTGAAGCTTTCTTT.

The chain links TRBV10-2 to TRBJ2-2; D may be TRBD2 (7 bases). Trimming removed 6 bases from V and 6 bases from J, with 20 bases in between. The CDR3 totals 16 residues. The germline gives CDR1 WSHSY, CDR2 SAAADI. The CDR3 DNA reads as TGCGCCAGCAGAGCCTCCGGGGGGCCTGTGTCCGGGGAGCTGTTTTTT. This sequence encodes CASRASGGPVSGELFF.